This entry lists 24 T cell receptor beta chains sequenced from one sample in a study of Ad26.COV2.S vaccination and SARS-CoV-2 variants. The method was immunoSEQ multiplex PCR; TCRdb's version includes in-frame clones alone and lacks a portion of them. Of roughly 350,000 clones in the sample, around 88% were seen once. Sample treatment: about 20 received Ad26.COV2.S at low or high dose, single or two shots; 5 received placebo; per-sample allocation not given. Collection of the samples took place on day 63 after the first injection of vaccine or placebo. Sample: peripheral blood, taken in a trial of Ad26.COV2.S vaccine versus placebo. The source of these receptors is a person between 18 and 60 years old who received the Ad26.COV2.S COVID-19 vaccine or a placebo.

With regard to this clone: The identical CDR3 is also encoded by other nucleotide sequences in the sample. The V gene is TRBV19, the J gene TRBJ2-1; the D is unclear. The CDR3 totals 12 residues. With 3 bases removed from V and 5 bases from J, the gap between germline ends came to 5 bases. The germline gives CDR1 LNHDA, CDR2 SQIVND (reference sequence). CDR3 in amino acids: CASSISHNEQFF. For the CDR3, the DNA is TGTGCCAGTAGTATCTCTCACAATGAGCAGTTCTTC.

This chain uses TRBV6-5 with TRBJ2-5, with 7 bases aligning to TRBD1. Germline CDR1 and CDR2: MNHEY and SVGAGI. V was pared by 6 bases and J by 0 bases, with 4 bases of the junction left unmatched. The CDR3 consists of 14 residues. CDR3 residues: CASRLGQDQETQYF. CDR3 DNA: TGTGCCAGCAGATTAGGACAGGACCAAGAGACCCAGTACTTC.

The chain couples TRBV25-1 to TRBJ2-1, with 12 nucleotides matching TRBD2. The CDR3 sequence is 16 residues long. After removal of 3 bases from V and 10 bases from J, the junction contained 10 bases not matched to a gene. Germline lookup yields CDR1 MGHDK and CDR2 SYGVNS. The DNA for the CDR3 is TGTGCCAGCAGTGAGACGTCTAGCGGGAGGGTTAAGGAGCAGTTCTTC. This gives the protein CASSETSSGRVKEQFF.

The genes are TRBV2 and TRBJ1-3; 8 bases agree with TRBD1. The V gene end was trimmed by 5 bases and the J gene end by 8 bases; junction bases not matched to a gene: 11. CDR1 and CDR2 (germline): SNHLY, FYNNEI. The CDR3 totals 15 residues. The chain's CDR3 is CASSLGTGQGDTIYF. CDR3 DNA: TGTGCCAGCAGTCTCGGGACAGGCCAGGGGGACACCATATATTTT. The full variable domain, completed using reference TRBV2 and TRBJ1-3, is EPEVTQTPSHQVTQMGQEVILRCVPISNHLYFYWYRQILGQKVEFLVSFYNNEISEKSEIFDDQFSVERPDGSNFTLKIRSTKLEDSAMYFCASSLGTGQGDTIYFGEGSWLTVV.

The chain uses TRBV7-2 and TRBJ2-5; 8 positions agree with TRBD2. The CDR3 totals 17 residues. Germline values: CDR1 SGHTA, CDR2 FQGNSA. Unmatched junction bases numbered 15, after V lost 5 bases and J lost 4 bases. CDR3 loop: CASSEIVGRTSRETQYF. The CDR3 nucleotides are TGTGCCAGCAGCGAAATCGTGGGGCGGACTAGCAGAGAGACCCAGTACTTC.

This clone was detected only once. The V and J genes are TRBV7-2 and TRBJ2-7; D call uncertain. Germline assignment: CDR1 SGHTA and CDR2 FQGNSA. This CDR3 has 15 residues. Trimming stripped 5 bases from V and 2 bases from J, with 16 bases between. The CDR3 nucleotides read TGTGCCAGCAGCATCTATCCCAGGAACACCTACGAGCAGTACTTC. Translation gives CASSIYPRNTYEQYF.

The chain is built from TRBV10-2 and TRBJ1-3, with D uncertain. Trimming left V 7 bases short and J 0 bases short, with 13 bases between. CDR1 and CDR2 (germline): WSHSY, SAAADI. The CDR3 loop spans 15 amino acids. The CDR3 DNA is TGCGCCAGCAAGCGCGGTACGGACTCTGGAAACACCATATATTTT. As protein: CASKRGTDSGNTIYF.

This clone appeared a few times. The chain is built from TRBV3-1 (or the pseudogene TRBV3-2) and TRBJ2-2; 10 bases are a match to TRBD2. Germline lookup yields CDR1 LGHDT and CDR2 YNNKEL (reference sequence). The CDR3 is made up of 16 amino acids. Trimming took 5 bases from V and 0 from J; bases not matched to a gene: 3. CDR3 protein: CASSAGLAANTGELFF. CDR3 DNA sequence: TGTGCCAGCAGCGCAGGACTAGCGGCGAACACCGGGGAGCTGTTTTTT.

This rearrangement joins TRBV28 to TRBJ1-6, with D unresolved. The CDR3 extends over 12 amino acids. V was clipped by 7 bases and J by 8 bases, with 9 bases between them. Germline loops: CDR1 MDHEN, CDR2 SYDVKM. CDR3 DNA: TGTGCCAGCAATGCAGTGGATTCACCCCTCCACTTT. This encodes CASNAVDSPLHF.

The CDR3 DNA reads TGTGCCAGCAGGCCACAGGGGGGGAATGGCTACACCTTC. Its translation: CASRPQGGNGYTF. The chain couples TRBV6-5 to TRBJ1-2; 8 nucleotides match TRBD1. V was pared by 6 bases and J by 6 bases, with 6 bases of the junction left unmatched. This CDR3 is built from 13 residues. Germline CDR1 is MNHEY and CDR2 is SVGAGI.

V is TRBV29-1 and J is TRBJ2-1; D call uncertain. V dropped 0 bases and J dropped 13 bases, with 16 bases sitting between them. Germline assignment: CDR1 SQVTM and CDR2 ANQGSEA. This CDR3 is 13 amino acids long. The CDR3: CSVEETSAQPQFF. DNA for the CDR3: TGCAGCGTTGAAGAGACAAGCGCCCAGCCCCAGTTCTTC.

The chain recombines TRBV28 with TRBJ1-3; D is perhaps TRBD1 (5 bases). The V and J ends lost 5 bases and 0 bases respectively, with 14 bases between them. There are 16 residues in the CDR3. CDR1 and CDR2 (germline): MDHEN, SYDVKM. CDR3 loop: CASSTPGRSSGNTIYF. The CDR3 DNA follows: TGTGCCAGCAGTACCCCGGGACGGTCCTCTGGAAACACCATATATTTT.

This clone was recorded a few times. This sequence joins TRBV14 and TRBJ2-2, with 7 bases lining up with TRBD1. The germline CDR1 and CDR2 sequences are SGHDN and FVKESK. Trimming removed 2 bases from V and 6 bases from J; junction bases left unmatched: 3. CDR3 size: 14 residues. CDR3 loop: CASSQSRGSGELFF. CDR3 DNA: TGTGCCAGCAGCCAATCCAGGGGGTCCGGGGAGCTGTTTTTT.

The V gene is TRBV27, the J gene TRBJ2-5; D is perhaps TRBD1 or TRBD2 (6 bases each). The CDR3 contains 15 residues. The germline V and J ends were trimmed by 6 bases and 5 bases, with 19 bases remaining between them. In germline, CDR1 is MNHEY, CDR2 SMNVEV (reference sequence). CDR3 sequence: CASSPLLGGQETQYF. CDR3 coding DNA: TGTGCCAGCAGCCCATTGTTGGGGGGCCAGGAGACCCAGTACTTC.

This clone is a singleton in its sample. The gene calls are TRBV7-9 and TRBJ1-2, with TRBD1 matching 10 bases. The CDR3 runs 16 residues. CDR1 SEHNR and CDR2 FQNEAQ come from the germline V gene (reference sequence). With 5 bases clipped from V and 3 bases from J, the junction kept 9 bases outside the gene matches. For the CDR3, the DNA is TGTGCCAGCAGCCCGACAGGGGGCGCGTTTGACTATGGCTACACCTTC. Protein sequence: CASSPTGGAFDYGYTF.

The rearrangement links TRBV7-9 to TRBJ2-5; D perhaps matches TRBD1 (7 bases). The CDR3 totals 16 residues. In germline, CDR1 is SEHNR, CDR2 FQNEAQ (reference sequence). Trimming removed 4 bases from V and 2 bases from J, with 17 bases in between. The CDR3 reads CASSSPPQGRQETQYF. CDR3 in DNA: TGTGCCAGCAGCTCCCCCCCACAGGGGAGGCAAGAGACCCAGTACTTC.

V gene TRBV9 combines with J gene TRBJ2-6; 7 nucleotides align to TRBD1. The ends lost 0 bases at V and 0 bases at J; junction bases unmatched: 6. Germline CDR1 SGDLS, CDR2 YYNGEE. This CDR3 spans 18 amino acids. CDR3 residues: CASSVGGGLSSGANVLTF. Here the CDR3 DNA reads TGTGCCAGCAGCGTAGGAGGGGGCCTCAGCTCTGGGGCCAACGTCCTGACTTTC.

A single count supports this clone. The chain has TRBV11-2 and TRBJ2-7; D is unclear. V was shortened by 3 bases and J by 6 bases, with 9 bases between the two germline ends. The germline V gene encodes CDR1 SGHAT and CDR2 FQNNGV. This CDR3 spans 12 amino acids. The CDR3 DNA follows: TGTGCCAGCAGCTTGATGGGTCGCGAGCAGTACTTC. This codes for CASSLMGREQYF.

About this clone: The DNA is omitted, as the CDR3 cannot be located on it reliably, and the CDR3 follows TCRdb's listing. The chain is built from TRBV18 and TRBJ1-1. CDR1 and CDR2 (germline): KGHSH, LQKENI. The CDR3 length is 13 residues, termini included. This chain's CDR3 is CASCASMNTEAFF.

This chain joins TRBV25-1 and TRBJ2-6; no clear D gene. CDR1 and CDR2 from the germline V gene are MGHDK and SYGVNS. Trimming removed 3 bases from V and 6 bases from J, with 0 bases in between. The CDR3 spans 11 residues. This chain's CDR3 is CASSEANVLTF. The DNA of the CDR3 is TGTGCCAGCAGTGAGGCCAACGTCCTGACTTTC.

The chain uses TRBV29-1 and TRBJ2-3; 7 bases agree with TRBD2. The CDR3 spans 12 residues. Per the germline V gene, CDR1 is SQVTM and CDR2 is ANQGSEA. V was clipped by 3 bases and J by 6 bases; unmatched bases: 3. The CDR3 loop reads CSVDAGADTQYF. The CDR3 nucleotides read TGCAGCGTTGATGCGGGAGCGGATACGCAGTATTTT.

This clone came up a few times. The chain joins TRBV3-1 (or the pseudogene TRBV3-2) to TRBJ2-2; D unclear. CDR1 is LGHDT and CDR2 is YNNKEL in the germline V gene (reference sequence). Between the trimmed V and J ends, which lost 3 bases and 0 bases, there was a span of 5 bases. The CDR3 extends over 14 amino acids. The CDR3: CASSHGSNTGELFF. The DNA of the CDR3 is TGTGCCAGCAGCCATGGATCGAACACCGGGGAGCTGTTTTTT.

CDR3 in amino acids: CASSRLGADEQFF. CDR3 nucleotides: TGTGCCAGCAGCCGACTAGGGGCGGATGAGCAGTTCTTC. This chain uses TRBV7-8 with TRBJ2-1, with a tentative D call TRBD2 (6 bases). This CDR3 is built from 13 residues. Germline V gives CDR1 SGHVS, CDR2 FQNEAQ. Trimming left V 5 bases short and J 8 bases short, with 13 bases between.

About this clone itself: This sample includes further DNA sequences coding for the same CDR3. V is TRBV28 and J is TRBJ2-7; 9 nucleotides agree with TRBD1. This CDR3 region has 15 residues. Per germline, CDR1 MDHEN and CDR2 SYDVKM. The V gene end was trimmed by 4 bases and the J gene end by 3 bases; junction bases not matched to a gene: 7. CDR3 sequence (DNA): TGTGCCAGCAGTTCCCCCGGGACAGGGCTCTACGAGCAGTACTTC. Its translation is CASSSPGTGLYEQYF. Together with reference TRBV28 and TRBJ2-7, the CDR3 gives the full variable domain: DVKVTQSSRYLVKRTGEKVFLECVQDMDHENMFWYRQDPGLGLRLIYFSYDVKMKEKGDIPEGYSVSREKKERFSLILESASTNQTSMYLCASSSPGTGLYEQYFGPGTRLTVT.